This T cell receptor (beta chain) was recovered during a study of blood T cell repertoires in COVID-19. Assay: immunoSEQ multiplex PCR; the TCRdb copy retains only in-frame clones and omits some. This table holds 88,000 or so clones, roughly 87% found once. The CDR3 covers 15 residues. Unmatched junction bases numbered 4, after V lost 3 bases and J lost 1 base. From germline, CDR1 is SGDLS and CDR2 YYNGEE. As concerns this clone: This specimen includes other DNA sequences encoding the same CDR3.

The sequenced material came from peripheral blood. V usage is TRBV9 and J usage is TRBJ1-1; 9 nucleotides line up with TRBD1. This TCR was recovered from an elderly man with acute or convalescent COVID-19. CDR3 sequence reads: CASSERTGANTEAFF. In DNA form, the CDR3 reads TGTGCCAGCAGCGAAAGGACAGGGGCGAACACTGAAGCTTTCTTT.